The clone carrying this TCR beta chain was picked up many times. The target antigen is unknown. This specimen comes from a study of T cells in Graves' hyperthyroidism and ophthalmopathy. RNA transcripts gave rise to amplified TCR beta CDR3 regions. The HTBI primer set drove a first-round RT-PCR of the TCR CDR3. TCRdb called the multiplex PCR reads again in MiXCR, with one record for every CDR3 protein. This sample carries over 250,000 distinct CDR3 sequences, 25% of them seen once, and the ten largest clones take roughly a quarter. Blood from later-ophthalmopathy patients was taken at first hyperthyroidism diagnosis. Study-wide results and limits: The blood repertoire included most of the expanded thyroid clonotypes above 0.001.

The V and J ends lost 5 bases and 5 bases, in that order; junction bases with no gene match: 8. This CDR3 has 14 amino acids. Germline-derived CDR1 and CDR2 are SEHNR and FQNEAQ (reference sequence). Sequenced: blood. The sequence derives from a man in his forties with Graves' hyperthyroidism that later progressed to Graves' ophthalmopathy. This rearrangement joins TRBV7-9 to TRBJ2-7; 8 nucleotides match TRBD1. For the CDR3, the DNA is TGTGCCAGCAGCCGTGACAGGGGCGTGGACGAGCAGTACTTC. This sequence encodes CASSRDRGVDEQYF.